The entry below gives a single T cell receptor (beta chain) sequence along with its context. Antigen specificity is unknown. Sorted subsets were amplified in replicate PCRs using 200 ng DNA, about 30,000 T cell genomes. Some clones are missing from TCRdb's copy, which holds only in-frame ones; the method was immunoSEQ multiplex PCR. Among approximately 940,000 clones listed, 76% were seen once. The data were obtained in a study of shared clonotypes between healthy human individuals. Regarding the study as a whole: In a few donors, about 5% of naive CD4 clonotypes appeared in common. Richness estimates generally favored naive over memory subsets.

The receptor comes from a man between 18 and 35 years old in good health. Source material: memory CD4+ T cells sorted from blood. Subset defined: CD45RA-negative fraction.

The CDR3 sequence: CAWSRGLSEQFF. CDR3 DNA sequence: TGTGCCTGGAGCCGTGGACTAAGTGAGCAGTTCTTC. This chain connects TRBV30 to TRBJ2-1; maybe TRBD2 (6 bases). The CDR3 loop spans 12 amino acids. Germline loops: CDR1 GTSNPN, CDR2 SVGIG (reference sequence). Between the trimmed V and J ends, which lost 3 bases and 9 bases, there was a span of 12 bases.